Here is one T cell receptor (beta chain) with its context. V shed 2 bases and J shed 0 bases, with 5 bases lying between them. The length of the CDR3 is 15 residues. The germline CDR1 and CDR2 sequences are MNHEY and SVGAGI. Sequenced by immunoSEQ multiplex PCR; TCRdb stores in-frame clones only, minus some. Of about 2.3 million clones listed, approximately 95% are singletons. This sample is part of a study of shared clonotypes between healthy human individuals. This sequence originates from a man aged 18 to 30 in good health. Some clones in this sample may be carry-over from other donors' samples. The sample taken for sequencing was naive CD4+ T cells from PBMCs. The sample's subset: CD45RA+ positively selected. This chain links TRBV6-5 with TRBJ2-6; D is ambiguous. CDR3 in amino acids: CASSYDGSGANVLTF. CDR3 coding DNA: TGTGCCAGCAGTTACGACGGCTCTGGGGCCAACGTCCTGACTTTC.